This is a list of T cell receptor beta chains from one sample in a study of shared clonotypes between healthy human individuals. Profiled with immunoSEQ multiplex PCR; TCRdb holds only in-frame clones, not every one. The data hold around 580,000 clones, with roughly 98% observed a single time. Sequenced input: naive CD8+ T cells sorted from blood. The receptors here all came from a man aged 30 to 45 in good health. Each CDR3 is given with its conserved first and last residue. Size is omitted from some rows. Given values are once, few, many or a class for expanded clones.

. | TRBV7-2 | CASSSFYYNEQFF
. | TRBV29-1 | CSVQPADTYEQYF
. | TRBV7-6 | CASSSAGGTDTQYF
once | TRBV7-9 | CASSRVEQFF
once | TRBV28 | CATTDVYEQYF
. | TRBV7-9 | CASSFGEDIPGNTIYF
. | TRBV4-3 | CASSQGLGATNEKLFF
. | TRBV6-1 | CASSDGDQPQHF
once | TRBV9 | CASTGYGGAGYGYTF
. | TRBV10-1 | CASLTVAKNIQYF
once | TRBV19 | CATGLKSYNEQFF
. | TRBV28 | CASSGLAGTDYNEQFF
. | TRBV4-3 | CASSQASTGTYEQYF
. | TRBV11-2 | CASSLRGEDEKLFF
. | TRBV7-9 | CASSLALSADTQYF
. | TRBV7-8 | CASSGQRLGNQPQHF
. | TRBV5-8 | CASSLGLAGPDEQFF
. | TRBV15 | CATSSDRRDEQFF
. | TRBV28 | CASSFLGQPQHF
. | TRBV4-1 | CASSQVQQNTEAFF
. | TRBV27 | CASSYRGPSNEQYF
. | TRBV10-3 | CAISGQGALSNYGYTF
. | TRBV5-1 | CASSPMQGYEQYF
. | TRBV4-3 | CASSPRRNTGELFF
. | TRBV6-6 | CASSRNRDEQYF
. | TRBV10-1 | CASSGKRGPYNEQFF
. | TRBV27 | CASSPLTTSNEQFF
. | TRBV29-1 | CSVEDRGGNNEQFF
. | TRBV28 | CASRGWSEQYF
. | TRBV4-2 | CASTLGTSPDTQYF
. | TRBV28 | CASSFGTDGTYEQYF
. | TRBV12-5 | CASSIGGAHQPQHF
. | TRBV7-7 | CASSLSAGKSNEQFF
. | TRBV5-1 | CASSVSGTRGYEQYF
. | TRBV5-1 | CASSLRGENTEAFF
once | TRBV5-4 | CASSLQGTSYGYTF
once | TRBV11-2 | CASSDATGGANYGYTF
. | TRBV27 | CASSSLQGGGYTF
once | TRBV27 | CASSSGVLTEAFF
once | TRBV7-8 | CASSFGTSVQETQYF
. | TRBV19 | CASSIRAYAYEQYF
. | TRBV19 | CASSGGLGLQGTEAFF
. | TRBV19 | CASREGVHGYTF
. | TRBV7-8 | CASVGQGAREQYF
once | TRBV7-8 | CASSLGPGLNEQFF
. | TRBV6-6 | CASTQGKYSNQPQHF
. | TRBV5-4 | CASSGGQGYTGELFF
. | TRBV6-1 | CASSDPTGQETQYF
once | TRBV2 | CASMETEDYTF
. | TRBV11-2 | CASSLGGGYEQFF
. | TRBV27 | CASSLEPRQDPGELFF
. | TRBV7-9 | CASSLEGAVDQPQHF
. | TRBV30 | CAWTLRGSVMNTEAFF
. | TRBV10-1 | CASSESADEQFF
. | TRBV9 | CASSAPGTSIHEQYF
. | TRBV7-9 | CASSPPTSGGDNEQFF
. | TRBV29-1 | CSVDLGNYGYTF